The 27 T cell receptor beta chains in this list originate from one sample, sequenced in a study of T-cell reconstitution after alpha-beta-depleted transplantation in children. Preparing the TCRbeta library involved the use of unique molecular identifiers. TCRdb reanalysed the PCR reads using MiXCR and keeps one entry per CDR3 protein. Among about 6,000 distinct CDR3 sequences listed, roughly 17% were seen once. Sequencing was performed on PBMCs, mostly from graft donor cells, taken 60 days after TCRalphabeta/CD19-depleted stem cell transplant. These receptors were obtained from a male patient aged 5 to 17 who had a stem cell transplant for acute myeloid leukemia, so the T cells may come from the graft donor.

By sample fraction, this clonotype is medium-sized (0.01 to 0.1%). The J gene is TRBJ2-1, the V gene TRBV29-1; maybe TRBD1 (6 bases). This CDR3 has 10 amino acids. The ends were cut back, 7 bases at V and 15 bases at J, with 16 bases in the middle. Germline CDR1 SQVTM, CDR2 ANQGSEA. CDR3 sequence reads: CSASGSGVFF. As DNA, the CDR3 is TGCAGCGCTTCAGGGTCAGGGGTGTTCTTC.

This clonotype is termed medium-sized (0.01 to 0.1%). The rearrangement uses TRBV15 and TRBJ2-7; TRBD2 matches 12 bases. This CDR3 comprises 14 residues. The V segment lost 3 bases and the J segment 3 bases; nucleotides outside the gene matches: 0. CDR1 is LNHNV and CDR2 is YYDKDF in the germline V gene (reference sequence). The CDR3 is CATSRGLAGYEQYF. The CDR3 bases are TGTGCCACCAGCAGGGGACTAGCGGGCTACGAGCAGTACTTC.

V and J are TRBV11-2 and TRBJ2-5, with D maybe TRBD2 (5 bases). The CDR3 has 12 amino acids. V was cut by 2 bases and J by 5 bases, with 6 bases left in between. Germline-derived CDR1 and CDR2 are SGHAT and FQNNGV. The CDR3, as DNA: TGTGCCAGCAGCTTAACGGGGGAGACCCAGTACTTC. It translates to CASSLTGETQYF.

This clonotype showed up just a few times. The chain employs TRBV27 and TRBJ2-5, with TRBD1 matching 7 bases. The CDR3 covers 18 residues. Germline V CDR1 and CDR2: MNHEY, SMNVEV (reference sequence). V shed 2 bases and J 4 bases; nucleotides not matched to a gene: 16. The CDR3, as DNA: TGTGCCAGCAGTTTACGCTTTGTTGGTGGCGCAGGGGGAGAGACCCAGTACTTC. Translating gives CASSLRFVGGAGGETQYF.

This clonotype has only a few counts. The chain combines TRBV13 with TRBJ2-3; 10 bases line up with TRBD2. There are 22 residues in the CDR3. V gave up 7 bases and J gave up 3 bases; unmatched junction bases: 28. Germline values: CDR1 PRHDT, CDR2 FYEKMQ (reference sequence). CDR3 protein: CASTYRPIKGGLAGVTTDTQYF. CDR3 bases: TGTGCCAGCACCTACAGACCGATTAAGGGGGGCCTAGCGGGAGTTACGACAGATACGCAGTATTTT.

This clonotype ranks as medium-sized. The V and J genes are TRBV20-1 and TRBJ2-7; D is possibly TRBD2 (5 bases). Germline CDR1 and CDR2: DFQATT and SNEGSKA (reference sequence). The CDR3 has 14 amino acids. V lost 3 bases and J lost 5, with 17 bases in between. As DNA, the CDR3 is TGCAGTGCTAGTCGGGATCAGATTTGGGACGAGCAGTACTTC. Encoded protein: CSASRDQIWDEQYF.

This clonotype has a handful of counts. The V and J genes are TRBV5-1 and TRBJ2-7; D is perhaps TRBD2 (6 bases). V was shortened by 3 bases and J by 2 bases, with 15 bases between the two germline ends. The CDR3 covers 15 residues. Germline V gene sequence: CDR1 SGHRS, CDR2 YFSETQ. The CDR3 DNA sequence: TGCGCCAGCAGCTCCCGGGGGAGCGGTCCCTACGAGCAGTACTTC. Its protein product is CASSSRGSGPYEQYF.

The chain recombines TRBV5-1 with TRBJ1-4, with D maybe TRBD1 (6 bases). The germline V gene has CDR1 SGHRS and CDR2 YFSETQ. The V gene lost 4 bases and the J gene lost 8 bases, with 24 bases spanning the gap. The CDR3 length is 17 residues. The CDR3 DNA reads TGCGCCAGCAGCGCGCCCGGGGGGGACAAGCGTGTGGAAAAACTGTTTTTT. Its translation is CASSAPGGDKRVEKLFF. Full variable domain (missing parts from reference TRBV5-1 and TRBJ1-4): KAGVTQTPRYLIKTRGQQVTLSCSPISGHRSVSWYQQTPGQGLQFLFEYFSETQRNKGNFPGRFSGRQFSNSRSEMNVSTLELGDSALYLCASSAPGGDKRVEKLFFGSGTQLSVL.

This clonotype qualifies as medium-sized. The chain employs TRBV10-3 and TRBJ2-1; no clear D. Germline V gene sequence: CDR1 ENHRY, CDR2 SYGVKD. This CDR3 contains 12 residues. The ends were cut back, 2 bases at V and 4 bases at J, with 3 bases in the middle. The CDR3 nucleotides are TGTGCCATCAGTGAGCGTTACAATGAGCAGTTCTTC. This gives the protein CAISERYNEQFF.

Details on this clonotype: This clone may be a read error of a much larger clone one base away. Lacking the conserved final phenylalanine or tryptophan, this CDR3 likely reflects a read error. This sequence joins TRBV27 and TRBJ2-1, with 9 bases fitting TRBD2. There are 15 residues in the CDR3. CDR1 and CDR2 (germline): MNHEY, SMNVEV (reference sequence). J lost 10 bases, V lost 2 bases, and 9 bases had no gene match. The CDR3 nucleotides are TGTGCCAGCAGTTTAGCGGGAGGGGCATCGGTCGAGCAGTTCTTG. Translated, it gives CASSLAGGASVEQFL.

A word on this clonotype: A single base separates this from a much larger clone, so it may be a read error. This sequence joins TRBV5-6 and TRBJ2-1, with D possibly called TRBD1 or TRBD2 (5 bases each). Germline V gene lookup returns CDR1 SGHDT and CDR2 YYEEEE. CDR3 length: 15 amino acids. CDR3 protein: CGSSLWGRVYVEQFF. For the CDR3, the DNA is TGTGGCAGCAGCCTATGGGGACGGGTTTATGTGGAGCAGTTCTTC.

On this clonotype itself: A much more abundant neighbour one base away suggests this may be a read error. V usage is TRBV11-2 and J usage is TRBJ2-2; 7 bases agree with TRBD1. CDR3 length: 16 amino acids. Germline CDR1 SGHAT, CDR2 FQNNGV. DNA of the CDR3: TGTGCCAGCAGCCCCCAGACAGGGACCTACACCGGGGAGCTGCTTTTT. Translating it yields CASSPQTGTYTGELLF.

V and J are TRBV3-1 and TRBJ1-2; 7 bases are a match to TRBD1. Looked up from germline, CDR1 is LGHDT and CDR2 is YNNKEL (reference sequence). V trimming: 11 bases; J trimming: 2 bases; junction bases outside the gene matches: 26. The CDR3 has 19 amino acids. The chain's CDR3 is CASCQDPSSPGQKNYGYTF. The CDR3 DNA reads TGTGCCTCCTGCCAAGATCCATCCTCTCCGGGACAGAAAAACTATGGCTACACCTTC.

A remark on this clonotype: Germline and junction disagree at one end, which may indicate a read error. This chain joins TRBV7-2 and TRBJ2-7; 8 bases align to TRBD2. Germline loops: CDR1 SGHTA, CDR2 FQGNSA. There are 17 residues in the CDR3. The CDR3 is CASSLNSGSAGGGERYF. CDR3 bases: TGTGCCAGCAGCTTAAACAGCGGCTCTGCGGGAGGAGGCGAGCGGTACTTC.

The chain is built from TRBV2 and TRBJ2-5, with a possible D match to TRBD1 (6 bases). This CDR3 region has 15 residues. V gave up 6 bases and J gave up 1 base, with 15 bases separating them. The germline gives CDR1 SNHLY, CDR2 FYNNEI. CDR3 DNA: TGTGCCAGCAGCGCCCGACAGGCCTTCCAAGAGACCCAGTACTTC. Its protein product is CASSARQAFQETQYF.

This clonotype is medium-sized. The rearrangement links TRBV29-1 to TRBJ2-1; D not resolved. Trimming stripped 4 bases from V and 3 bases from J, with 7 bases between. Per germline, CDR1 SQVTM and CDR2 ANQGSEA. This CDR3 comprises 12 residues. CDR3 bases: TGCAGCGTTGGGACGGACTACAATGAGCAGTTCTTC. Protein product: CSVGTDYNEQFF.

This clonotype is medium-sized by share. This chain joins TRBV29-1 and TRBJ1-1; D perhaps matches TRBD1 (5 bases). Germline lookup yields CDR1 SQVTM and CDR2 ANQGSEA. Trimming pared 4 bases from V and 0 bases from J, leaving 9 bases between. CDR3 size: 13 residues. The chain's CDR3 is CSVADSLNTEAFF. CDR3 coding DNA: TGCAGCGTTGCAGACAGTCTGAACACTGAAGCTTTCTTT.

The chain recombines TRBV28 with TRBJ1-2; 10 nucleotides align to TRBD1. Unmatched junction bases numbered 2, after V lost 5 bases and J lost 5 bases. The CDR3 has 13 amino acids. CDR1 is MDHEN, CDR2 SYDVKM, per germline. Here the CDR3 DNA reads TGTGCCAGCAGTCCGGGACAGGGGTATGGCTACACCTTC. It translates to CASSPGQGYGYTF.

In its sample, this clonotype is medium-sized (0.01 to 0.1%). The J gene is TRBJ2-7, the V gene TRBV4-1; 8 nucleotides line up with TRBD1. Germline trimming cut 1 base from V and 2 bases from J; bases unmatched to any gene: 7. Germline V gene sequence: CDR1 MGHRA, CDR2 YSYEKL. The CDR3 loop spans 16 amino acids. CDR3 DNA sequence: TGCGCCAGCAGCCAAGGGCCCACAGGGGGGACCTACGAGCAGTACTTC. Amino acids: CASSQGPTGGTYEQYF.

V is TRBV28 and J is TRBJ2-5; maybe TRBD1 (5 bases). V gave up 4 bases and J gave up 5 bases, with 17 bases separating them. CDR3 length: 15 amino acids. Germline lookup yields CDR1 MDHEN and CDR2 SYDVKM. The CDR3 sequence: CASSSLDTMGETQYF. As DNA, the CDR3 is TGTGCCAGCAGTTCCCTGGACACCATGGGGGAGACCCAGTACTTC.

There are a few counts of this clonotype. The V gene is TRBV12-3 or TRBV12-4, the J gene TRBJ2-5, with D tentatively TRBD2 (6 bases). V dropped 6 bases and J dropped 7 bases, with 12 bases sitting between them. This CDR3 has 12 residues. CDR3 sequence: CASSPTGGTQYF. The CDR3 DNA sequence: TGTGCCAGCAGCCCGACCGGGGGGACCCAGTACTTC.

The rearrangement uses TRBV4-3 and TRBJ1-1; D perhaps matches TRBD1 (6 bases). Looked up from germline, CDR1 is LGHNA and CDR2 is YSLEER. Trimming removed 1 base from V and 0 bases from J, with 9 bases in between. This CDR3 comprises 15 residues. DNA of the CDR3: TGCGCCAGCAGCCAAGGAGCAGGGGTGAACACTGAAGCTTTCTTT. It specifies CASSQGAGVNTEAFF.

This clonotype was seen a handful of times. This sequence joins TRBV28 and TRBJ1-2, with D tentatively TRBD1 (6 bases). The V gene's germline CDR1 is MDHEN and CDR2 SYDVKM. The CDR3 is 18 amino acids. Trimming pared 3 bases from V and 0 bases from J, leaving 20 bases between. Here the CDR3 reads CASSLVVARGPSNYGYTF. CDR3 nucleotide sequence: TGTGCCAGCAGTTTGGTGGTGGCCAGGGGCCCCTCTAACTATGGCTACACCTTC.

The V call is TRBV20-1, the J call TRBJ2-2; the D gene is possibly TRBD2 (5 bases). Trimming pared 3 bases from V and 6 bases from J, leaving 11 bases between. Germline CDR1 DFQATT, CDR2 SNEGSKA (reference sequence). CDR3 length equals 13 residues. The CDR3 is CSASSRGAGELFF. The DNA for the CDR3 is TGCAGTGCTAGTAGTCGGGGAGCCGGGGAGCTGTTTTTT.

In DNA form, the CDR3 reads TGTGCCAGCAGCCAAGCGGGAGCTAGCGGGAGGGCCATGAACTACTACGAGCAGTACTTC. Encoded protein: CASSQAGASGRAMNYYEQYF. This chain links TRBV4-2 with TRBJ2-7, with 12 bases that match TRBD2. Germline V gene data show CDR1 as LGHNA and CDR2 as YNFKEQ. J was trimmed by 3 bases and V by 1 base; bases with no gene match: 16. The CDR3 contains 20 residues.

This clonotype was detected only a few times. This chain connects TRBV7-9 to TRBJ2-3; TRBD2 is a possible D gene (5 bases). From germline, CDR1 is SEHNR and CDR2 FQNEAQ (reference sequence). Trimming removed 3 bases at V and 2 bases at J, with 12 bases between. The CDR3 has 15 amino acids. The CDR3 bases are TGTGCCAGCAGCTTCGGTGGGAGCGTCACAGATACGCAGTATTTT. Translation: CASSFGGSVTDTQYF. Full variable domain (outside the CDR3, taken from reference TRBV7-9 and TRBJ2-3): DTGVSQNPRHKITKRGQNVTFRCDPISEHNRLYWYRQTLGQGPEFLTYFQNEAQLEKSRLLSDRFSAERPKGSFSTLEIQRTEQGDSAMYLCASSFGGSVTDTQYFGPGTRLTVL.

This clonotype is judged medium-sized (0.01 to 0.1%). CDR3: CASSLAAGYEQYF. DNA for the CDR3: TGTGCCAGCAGCTTAGCGGCAGGCTACGAGCAGTACTTC. V is TRBV7-9 and J is TRBJ2-7, with D hard to call. The V end was cut by 0 bases, the J end by 3 bases, with 6 bases between. The CDR3 extends over 13 amino acids. Germline V gives CDR1 SEHNR, CDR2 FQNEAQ (reference sequence).